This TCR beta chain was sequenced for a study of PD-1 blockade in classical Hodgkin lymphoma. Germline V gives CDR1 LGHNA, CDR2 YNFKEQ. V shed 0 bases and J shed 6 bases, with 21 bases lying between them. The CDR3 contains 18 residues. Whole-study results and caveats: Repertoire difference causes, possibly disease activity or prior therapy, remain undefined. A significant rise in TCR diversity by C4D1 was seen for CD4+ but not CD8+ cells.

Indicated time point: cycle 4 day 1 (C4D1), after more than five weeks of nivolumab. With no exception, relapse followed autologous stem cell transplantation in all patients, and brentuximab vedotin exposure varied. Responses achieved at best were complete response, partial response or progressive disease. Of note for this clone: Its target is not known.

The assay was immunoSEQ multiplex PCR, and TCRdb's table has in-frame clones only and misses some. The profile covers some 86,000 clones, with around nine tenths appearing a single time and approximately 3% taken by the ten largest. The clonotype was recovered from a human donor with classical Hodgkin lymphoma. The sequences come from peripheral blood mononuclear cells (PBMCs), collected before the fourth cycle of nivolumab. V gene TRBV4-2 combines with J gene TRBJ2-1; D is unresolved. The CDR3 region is CASSQEITSAYSSNEQFF. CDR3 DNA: TGTGCCAGCAGCCAAGAAATTACGTCGGCCTATTCTTCCAATGAGCAGTTCTTC.